These T cell receptor beta chains were read from a single sample in a study of T-cell reconstitution after alpha-beta-depleted transplantation in children. TCRdb re-analysed the PCR reads in MiXCR, keeping a single row per CDR3 protein. The profile shows fewer than 500,000 distinct CDR3 sequences, approximately 42% of them singletons. The specimen comprised PBMCs, sampled before TCRalphabeta/CD19-depleted stem cell transplant. The receptors stem from a girl aged 2-10 years with aplastic anemia, due to receive a stem cell transplant. Each CDR3 is given with its conserved first and last residue. Part of the rows lack a size; the others show once, few, many or a class for expanded clones.

TRBV5-1	.	15	CASSLATGGSYEQYF
TRBV5-5	.	14	CASSFPTRSYEQYF
TRBV12-3/TRBV12-4	few	15	CASTLRTSGIDMQYF
TRBV5-4	.	14	CASSMEGGFTEAFF
TRBV5-1	many	15	CASSGTGAITDTQYF
TRBV20-1	.	13	CSARAGTETEAFF
TRBV20-1	.	14	CSASHRNSGNTIYF
TRBV7-9	.	15	CASSLGQGGFQPQHF
TRBV12-3/TRBV12-4	many	15	CASSLLAGGIDEQFF
TRBV27	many	14	CASSPQGNTGELFF
TRBV15	.	15	CATSTRQGRKTEAFF
TRBV3-1	.	13	CASSQVWTGVQYF
TRBV7-6	.	14	CASSLGTKPNEQFF
TRBV7-9	many	15	CASSLQLGGTDTQYF
TRBV29-1	.	13	CSVERSTTDTQYF
TRBV5-1	.	13	CASSLAISYEQYF
TRBV28	.	17	CASRGGVGLAAVGDQYF
TRBV6-5	many	12	CASSQGPIGYTF
TRBV5-1	.	15	CASSLSPSGGAEQYF
TRBV5-1	.	16	CASSLWTGVEPGELFF
TRBV20-1	many	14	CSVLKGTDHNEQFF
TRBV5-6	.	15	CASSTRTGLNQPQHF
TRBV2	.	16	CASSEGWREIGETQYF
TRBV7-2	.	15	CASSLMGQGIDTQYF
TRBV4-2	once	16	CASSQARLAGYNEQFF
TRBV20-1	.	13	CSARGLSTDTQYF
TRBV7-9	.	14	CASSLVSGGSEQFF
TRBV5-1	.	15	CASSLGRGLGYEQFF
TRBV12-3/TRBV12-4	.	15	CASSLNRGSQETQYF
TRBV10-3	few	12	CAISERGTEQYF
TRBV12-3/TRBV12-4	.	12	CASSPEGVEQFF
TRBV30	.	13	CAGEGRTGFGYTF
TRBV10-3	.	14	CAISDGSSSYEQYF
TRBV7-2	.	13	CASSPERQDTQYF
TRBV10-3	few	16	CAISDSTTTTYNEQFF
TRBV5-6	once	15	CASSRRGAIYNEQFF
TRBV20-1	.	15	CSANIRTSGDNEQFF